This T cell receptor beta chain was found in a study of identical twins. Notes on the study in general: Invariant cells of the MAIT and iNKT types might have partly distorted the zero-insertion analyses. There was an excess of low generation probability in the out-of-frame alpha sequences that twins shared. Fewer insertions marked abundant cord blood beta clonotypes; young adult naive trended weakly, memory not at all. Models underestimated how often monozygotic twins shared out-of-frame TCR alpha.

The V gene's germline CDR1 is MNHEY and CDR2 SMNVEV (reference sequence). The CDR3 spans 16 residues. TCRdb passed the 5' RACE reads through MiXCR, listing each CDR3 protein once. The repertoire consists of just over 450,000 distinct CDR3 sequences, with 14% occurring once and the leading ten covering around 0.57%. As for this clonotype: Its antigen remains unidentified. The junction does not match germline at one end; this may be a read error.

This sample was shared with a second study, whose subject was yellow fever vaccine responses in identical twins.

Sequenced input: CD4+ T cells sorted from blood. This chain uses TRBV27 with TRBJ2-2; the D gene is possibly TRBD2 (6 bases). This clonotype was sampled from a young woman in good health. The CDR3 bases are TGTGCCAGCAGTAATCGGAGGGCTTTAAACACCGGGGAGCCGTTTTTT. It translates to CASSNRRALNTGEPFF.